Each of the 10 T cell receptor beta chains below was sequenced from the same sample in a study of monozygotic twins with inflammatory bowel disease. TCRdb reanalyzed the 5' RACE reads, giving one entry per CDR3 protein sequence and no DNA. The sample data list about 380,000 distinct CDR3 sequences. Sequencing was carried out using blood. These receptors originate from a human donor with ulcerative colitis or Crohn's disease, or a healthy co-twin of an affected twin (not recorded which).

This chain links TRBV13 with TRBJ1-5. The CDR3 length is 15 residues. Germline V gene sequence: CDR1 PRHDT, CDR2 FYEKMQ (reference sequence). The CDR3 sequence: CASSRNGGTLQAQHF. Complete variable domain (other parts from reference TRBV13 and TRBJ1-5): AAGVIQSPRHLIKEKRETATLKCYPIPRHDTVYWYQQGPGQDPQFLISFYEKMQSDKGSIPDRFSAQQFSDYHSELNMSSLELGDSALYFCASSRNGGTLQAQHFGDGTRLSIL.

This sequence joins TRBV4-2 and TRBJ2-3; absent DNA, TCRdb's TRBD2 call cannot be checked. The CDR3 spans 18 residues. From germline, CDR1 is LGHNA and CDR2 YNFKEQ. CDR3 region: CASSQKGPSGLATDTQYF.

The chain uses TRBV9 and TRBJ2-1; TCRdb lists TRBD1, though no DNA is available to test this call. Germline V CDR1 and CDR2: SGDLS, YYNGEE. The CDR3 is 15 amino acids. CDR3 sequence: CASSILPGQGNEQFF.

The J gene is TRBJ2-7, the V gene TRBV6-1; the TRBD1 assignment by TCRdb is unverifiable without DNA. This CDR3 has 15 residues. CDR1 and CDR2 (germline): MNHNS, SASEGT. CDR3 sequence reads: CASTADRTALYEQYF.

This chain links TRBV11-1 with TRBJ2-1; TCRdb selects TRBD1, and the lack of DNA leaves this call unchecked. Germline CDR1 and CDR2: SGHAT and FQDESV (reference sequence). The CDR3 runs to 14 residues. Here the CDR3 reads CASIRWGGDNEQFF.

The V gene is TRBV7-2, the J gene TRBJ2-4; TCRdb lists TRBD1, though no DNA is available to test this call. This CDR3 is 14 amino acids long. CDR1 is SGHTA, CDR2 FQGNSA, per germline. Here the CDR3 reads CASSLGVGGNIQYF.

The chain is built from TRBV27 and TRBJ1-6. Looked up from germline, CDR1 is MNHEY and CDR2 is SMNVEV (reference sequence). This CDR3 comprises 13 residues. CDR3 residues: CASSLTTNSPLHF.

V usage is TRBV19 and J usage is TRBJ1-5; TCRdb calls TRBD1, which cannot be checked without DNA. The CDR3 sequence is 16 residues long. CDR1 is LNHDA, CDR2 SQIVND, per germline (reference sequence). The CDR3 reads CASSPTGSSGNQPQHF.

The chain combines TRBV18 with TRBJ2-5. Germline CDR1 and CDR2: KGHSH and LQKENI. The CDR3 spans 13 residues. CDR3 sequence reads: CASSQQGMETQYF.

The chain has TRBV18 and TRBJ2-7; absent DNA, TCRdb's TRBD1 call cannot be checked. The CDR3 has 13 amino acids. Per germline, CDR1 KGHSH and CDR2 LQKENI. CDR3 protein: CASSRDRNYEQYF.